The sequence of this TCR beta chain was determined in a study of cytomegalovirus exposure and HLA in healthy donors. Study-wide results and limits: Accurate prediction of most subjects' HLA-A and HLA-B alleles from TCR beta sequences was reported. Researchers counted some 150 TCR beta chains as cytomegalovirus-associated. A few of the chains that were CMV-associated were confirmed in vitro to be specific for CMV antigens.

PCR employed 60 Vbeta and 13 Jbeta primers. Clones were sequenced by immunoSEQ multiplex PCR, and TCRdb holds only the in-frame ones, with some missing. The data hold about 110,000 clones, with roughly 80% observed a single time. A note on this clone: Its antigen is as yet unknown.

Germline CDR1 KGHSH, CDR2 LQKENI. The CDR3 sequence is 14 residues long. V was clipped by 4 bases and J by 0 bases, with 10 bases between them. The TCR comes from a man aged 25 to 40 in good health and CMV-seropositive. The rearrangement joins TRBV18 to TRBJ2-7, with D tentatively TRBD1 (5 bases). What was sequenced was PBMCs. DNA of the CDR3: TGTGCCAGCTCACAAGGAACAGGCTCCTACGAGCAGTACTTC. Translation gives CASSQGTGSYEQYF.